Each of the 10 T cell receptor beta chains below was sequenced from the same sample in a study of control samples from healthy donors and cancer patients. Data came from immunoSEQ multiplex PCR; TCRdb stores just in-frame clones and leaves some out. The sample has about 70,000 clones, approximately 88% seen once. Input material: PBMCs. These receptors were taken from a woman in her forties or fifties with lung cancer.

The J gene is TRBJ2-1, the V gene TRBV30; maybe TRBD1 (5 bases). Germline values: CDR1 GTSNPN, CDR2 SVGIG (reference sequence). V shed 3 bases and J shed 5 bases, with 11 bases lying between them. The CDR3 consists of 13 residues. The CDR3 spells CAWSQGMNNEQFF. CDR3 coding DNA: TGTGCCTGGAGCCAGGGTATGAACAATGAGCAGTTCTTC. Together with reference TRBV30 and TRBJ2-1, the CDR3 gives the full variable domain: SQTIHQWPATLVQPVGSPLSLECTVEGTSNPNLYWYRQAAGRGLQLLFYSVGIGQISSEVPQNLSASRPQDRQFILSSKKLLLSDSGFYLCAWSQGMNNEQFFGPGTRLTVL.

This chain connects TRBV7-9 to TRBJ1-2; perhaps TRBD1 as D (6 bases). Trimming cost V 5 bases and J 6 bases, with 25 bases left between them. The CDR3 loop spans 17 amino acids. Germline V gene lookup returns CDR1 SEHNR and CDR2 FQNEAQ (reference sequence). CDR3 protein: CASSPRRLTQGANGYTF. DNA of the CDR3: TGTGCCAGCAGCCCGAGACGTTTAACACAGGGCGCGAATGGCTACACCTTC.

This chain links TRBV27 with TRBJ1-2, with D possibly matching TRBD1 (6 bases). Trimming stripped 3 bases from V and 8 bases from J, with 16 bases between. The CDR3 has 14 residues. Germline CDR1 reads MNHEY; CDR2 reads SMNVEV (reference sequence). CDR3 in amino acids: CASSFKTGLLGYTF. DNA of the CDR3: TGTGCCAGCAGTTTTAAGACAGGCCTCTTAGGCTACACCTTC.

This clone was detected only a few times. This chain uses TRBV6-2 or TRBV6-3 with TRBJ2-7; 9 nucleotides line up with TRBD2. CDR1 and CDR2 from the germline V gene are MNHEY and SVGEGT. The length of the CDR3 is 15 residues. V lost 6 bases and J lost 0; bases outside the gene matches: 6. CDR3 in DNA: TGTGCCAGCAGCCTTCTAGCGGGAAGCTCCTACGAGCAGTACTTC. Its translation: CASSLLAGSSYEQYF.

Worth noting for this clone: Sequence at one end of the junction differs from germline and may be a read error. This rearrangement joins TRBV7-2 to TRBJ1-1; D gene ambiguous. The CDR3 runs 13 residues. From germline, CDR1 is SGHTA and CDR2 FQGNSA. CDR3 sequence: CASILYMNTEAFF. The CDR3 DNA sequence: TGTGCCAGCATCTTATACATGAACACTGAAGCTTTCTTT.

The chain joins TRBV6-1 to TRBJ1-6, with unresolved D. The CDR3 extends over 14 amino acids. The germline gives CDR1 MNHNS, CDR2 SASEGT. The V gene lost 3 bases and the J gene lost 6 bases, with 9 bases spanning the gap. CDR3 amino acids: CASSDLGGNSPLHF. CDR3 nucleotide sequence: TGTGCCAGCAGTGATCTAGGAGGTAATTCACCCCTCCACTTT.

This rearrangement joins TRBV6-5 to TRBJ2-3, with 9 bases that match TRBD1. Germline V CDR1 and CDR2: MNHEY, SVGAGI. The V segment lost 9 bases and the J segment 5 bases; nucleotides outside the gene matches: 9. This CDR3 has 14 residues. The chain's CDR3 is CASDLQGARDTQYF. CDR3 coding DNA: TGTGCCAGTGATTTACAGGGGGCGAGAGATACGCAGTATTTT.

This chain uses TRBV5-1 with TRBJ2-7; tentatively, D is TRBD1 (6 bases). Germline V gives CDR1 SGHRS, CDR2 YFSETQ. Trimming shortened V by 4 bases and J by 1 base, and 15 bases separated the two germline ends. The length of the CDR3 is 15 residues. CDR3 DNA sequence: TGCGCCAGCAGCGAAGCTGGGACACTATCCTACGAGCAGTACTTC. It codes for CASSEAGTLSYEQYF.

This chain links TRBV11-3 with TRBJ2-1, with 7 bases fitting TRBD1. Germline CDR1 and CDR2: SGHNT and YENEEA. The CDR3 is made up of 14 amino acids. V lost 4 bases and J lost 5; bases outside the gene matches: 5. CDR3 nucleotides: TGTGCCAGCAGCTCTGGACAGGTAGACAATGAGCAGTTCTTC. This encodes CASSSGQVDNEQFF.

This chain uses TRBV27 with TRBJ2-2, with D perhaps matching TRBD1 (5 bases). This CDR3 is 13 amino acids long. Germline assignment: CDR1 MNHEY and CDR2 SMNVEV (reference sequence). V lost 4 bases, J lost 5 bases, and 8 bases lay in between. CDR3 region: CASSSTVTGELFF. The CDR3 DNA reads as TGTGCCAGCAGTTCGACAGTAACCGGGGAGCTGTTTTTT.